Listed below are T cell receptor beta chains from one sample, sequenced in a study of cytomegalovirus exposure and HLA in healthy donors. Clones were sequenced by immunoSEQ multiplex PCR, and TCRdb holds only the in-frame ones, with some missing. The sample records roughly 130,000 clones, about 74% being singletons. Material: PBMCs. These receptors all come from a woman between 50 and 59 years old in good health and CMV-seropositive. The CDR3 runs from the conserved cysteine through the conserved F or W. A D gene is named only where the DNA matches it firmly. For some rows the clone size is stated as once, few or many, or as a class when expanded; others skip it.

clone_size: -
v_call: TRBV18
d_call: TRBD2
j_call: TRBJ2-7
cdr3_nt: TGTGCCAGCTCAGCGGCTAGCGGGGGGGCCGGTTACGAGCAGTACTTC
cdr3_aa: CASSAASGGAGYEQYF

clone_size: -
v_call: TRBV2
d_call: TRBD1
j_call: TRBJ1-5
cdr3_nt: TGTGCCAGCAGTGAAGGGACAGGGCTCTGGGAGCCCCAGCATTTT
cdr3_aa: CASSEGTGLWEPQHF

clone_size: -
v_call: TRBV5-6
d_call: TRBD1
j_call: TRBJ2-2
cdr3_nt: TGTGCCAGCACCCTAGGACAGGGGGTTGCCGGGGAGCTGTTTTTT
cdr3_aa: CASTLGQGVAGELFF

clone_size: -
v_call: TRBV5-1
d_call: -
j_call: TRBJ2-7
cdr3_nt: TGCTCCAGCAGCTTGGTGGAAGGGGTAGGAGGGGAGCAGTACTTC
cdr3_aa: CSSSLVEGVGGEQYF

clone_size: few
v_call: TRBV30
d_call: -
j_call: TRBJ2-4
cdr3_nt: TGTGCCTGGATGAGACAAGAATTAGCCAAAAACATTCAGTACTTC
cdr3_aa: CAWMRQELAKNIQYF

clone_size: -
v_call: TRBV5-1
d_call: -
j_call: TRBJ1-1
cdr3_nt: TGCGCCAGCAGCTCGCAGGGTGGTGGCACTGAAGCTTTCTTT
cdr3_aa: CASSSQGGGTEAFF

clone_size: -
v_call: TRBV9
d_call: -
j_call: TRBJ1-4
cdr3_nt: TGTGCCAGCAGCGTAGGGGAGGGAAGAACAGCCGGCGAAAAACTGTTTTTT
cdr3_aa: CASSVGEGRTAGEKLFF

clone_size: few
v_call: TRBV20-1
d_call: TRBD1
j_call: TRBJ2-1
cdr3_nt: TGCAGTGCTCGCAGGGGGCCGGAGCAGTTCTTC
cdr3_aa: CSARRGPEQFF

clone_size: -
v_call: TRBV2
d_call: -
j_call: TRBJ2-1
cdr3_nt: TGTGCCAGCAGTGAACCCGGACTTGTTCCGGCGAATGAGCAGTTCTTC
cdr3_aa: CASSEPGLVPANEQFF

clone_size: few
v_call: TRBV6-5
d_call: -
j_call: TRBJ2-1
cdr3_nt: TGTGCCAGCACCAGACAGGCGGACAATGAGCAGTTCTTC
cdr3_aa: CASTRQADNEQFF

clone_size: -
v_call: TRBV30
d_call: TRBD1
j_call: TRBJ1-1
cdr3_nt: TGTGCCGTAGCAGGGGGCACTGAAGCTTTCTTT
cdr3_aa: CAVAGGTEAFF

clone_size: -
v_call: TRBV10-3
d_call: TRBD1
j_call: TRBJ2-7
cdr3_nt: TGTGCCATCAGTGAAACTCCGACAGGGGCCCGTTTAGGGCAGTACTTC
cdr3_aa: CAISETPTGARLGQYF

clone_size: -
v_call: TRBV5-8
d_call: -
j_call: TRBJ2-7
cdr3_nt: TGTGCCAGCAGCTTTAGTAGCGGCTTCGAGCAGTACTTC
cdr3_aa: CASSFSSGFEQYF

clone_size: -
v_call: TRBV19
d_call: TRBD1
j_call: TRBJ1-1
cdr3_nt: TGTGCCAGTAGTGTGCGGGACAGCTTACTGAACACTGAAGCTTTCTTT
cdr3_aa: CASSVRDSLLNTEAFF

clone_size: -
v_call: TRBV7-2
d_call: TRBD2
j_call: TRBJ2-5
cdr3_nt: TGTGCCAGCAGCCCCCGGACTAGCGGGGGTTCTGGGACCCAGTACTTC
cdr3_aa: CASSPRTSGGSGTQYF

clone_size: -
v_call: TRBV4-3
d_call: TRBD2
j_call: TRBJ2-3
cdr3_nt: TGCGCCAGCAGCCAAGTACGCCTAGCGGGGGGGCACGGTACGCAGTATTTT
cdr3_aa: CASSQVRLAGGHGTQYF

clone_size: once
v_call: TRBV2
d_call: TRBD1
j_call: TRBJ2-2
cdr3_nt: TGTGCCAGCACCCGGGACAGAAACACCGGGGAGCTGTTTTTT
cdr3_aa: CASTRDRNTGELFF

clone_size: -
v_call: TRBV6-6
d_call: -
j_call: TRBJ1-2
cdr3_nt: TGTGCCAGCAGTTACTCGATCTCGGTTTACCGCTATGGCTACACCTTC
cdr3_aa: CASSYSISVYRYGYTF

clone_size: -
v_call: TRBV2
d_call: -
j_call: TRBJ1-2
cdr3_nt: TGTGCCAGCAAAAACCCGCCCGAGGGCTACACCTTC
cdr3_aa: CASKNPPEGYTF

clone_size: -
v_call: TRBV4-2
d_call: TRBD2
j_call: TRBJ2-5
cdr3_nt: TGTGCCAGCAGCCCCACACTAGCGAATCAAGAGACCCAGTACTTC
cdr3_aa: CASSPTLANQETQYF

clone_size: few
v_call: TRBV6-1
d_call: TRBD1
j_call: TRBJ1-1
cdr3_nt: TGTGCCAGCACGTTACAGGGGGGGACGACTGAAGCTTTCTTT
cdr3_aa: CASTLQGGTTEAFF

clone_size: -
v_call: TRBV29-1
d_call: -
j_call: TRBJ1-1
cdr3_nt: TGCAGCGTTTCTGGCCAGTCGGGAGTCGGTGATAATGAAGCTTTCTTT
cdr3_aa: CSVSGQSGVGDNEAFF

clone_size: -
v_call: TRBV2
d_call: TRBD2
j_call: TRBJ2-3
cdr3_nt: TGTGCCAGCAGAAAGGACGGGGGGAGCACAGATACGCAGTATTTT
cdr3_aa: CASRKDGGSTDTQYF

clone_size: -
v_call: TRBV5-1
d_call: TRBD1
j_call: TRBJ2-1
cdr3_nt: TGCGCCAGCAGTCGTGGAGACAGGGGGCTGTACAATGAGCAGTTCTTC
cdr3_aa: CASSRGDRGLYNEQFF

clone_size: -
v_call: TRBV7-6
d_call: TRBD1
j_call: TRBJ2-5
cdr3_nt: TGTGCCAGCAGCCTCAACAGGGGGGAGACCCAGTACTTC
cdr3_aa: CASSLNRGETQYF

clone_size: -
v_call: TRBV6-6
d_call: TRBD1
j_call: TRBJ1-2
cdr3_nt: TGTGCCAGCAGTTACCTAGGGACAGACGGGAGCTACACCTTC
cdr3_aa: CASSYLGTDGSYTF

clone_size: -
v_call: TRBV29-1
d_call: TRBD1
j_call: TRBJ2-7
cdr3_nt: TGCAGCGCTATATTCACGGGACAGGGGGCGTTTGAGCAGTACTTC
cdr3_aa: CSAIFTGQGAFEQYF

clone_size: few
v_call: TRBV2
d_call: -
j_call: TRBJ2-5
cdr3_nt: TGTGCCAGCAGTCTCTTCCGGGTCGGGGAGACCCAGTACTTC
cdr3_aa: CASSLFRVGETQYF

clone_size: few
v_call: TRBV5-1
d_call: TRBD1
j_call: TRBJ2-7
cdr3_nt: TGCGCCAGCAGCTTGGACGGACAGGGTGGGGGCGAGCAGTACTTC
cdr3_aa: CASSLDGQGGGEQYF

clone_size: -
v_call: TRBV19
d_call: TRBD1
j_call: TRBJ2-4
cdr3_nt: TGTGCCATAAGGGACAGAGCCAAAAACATTCAGTACTTC
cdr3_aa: CAIRDRAKNIQYF

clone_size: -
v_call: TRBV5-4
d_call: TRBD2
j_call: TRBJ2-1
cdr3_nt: TGTGCCAGCAGCTTCCGAGCGGGGGGCACCTACAATGAGCAGTTCTTC
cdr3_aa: CASSFRAGGTYNEQFF

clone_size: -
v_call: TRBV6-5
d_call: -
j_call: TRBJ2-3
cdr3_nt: TGTGCCAGCAGTTATAGTATCGGCCGGGGTACAGATACGCAGTATTTT
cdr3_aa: CASSYSIGRGTDTQYF

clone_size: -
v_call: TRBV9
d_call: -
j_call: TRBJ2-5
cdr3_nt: TGTGCCAGCAGCGTTACGTTAGGGGGCCAAGAGACCCAGTACTTC
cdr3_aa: CASSVTLGGQETQYF

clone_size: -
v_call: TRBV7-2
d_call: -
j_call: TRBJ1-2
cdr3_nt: TGTGCCAGCAGCTTACTCGGCAGGAACTATGGCTACACCTTC
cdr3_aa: CASSLLGRNYGYTF

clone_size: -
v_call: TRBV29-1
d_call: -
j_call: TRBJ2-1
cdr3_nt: TGCAGCGTTGAAGTCCAGGGGAGCAATGAGCAGTTCTTC
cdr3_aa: CSVEVQGSNEQFF

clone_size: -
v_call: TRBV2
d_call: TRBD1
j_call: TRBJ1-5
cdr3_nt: TGTGCCAGCAGTGAACAGGGGGTTAGGTCCCAGCATTTT
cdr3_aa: CASSEQGVRSQHF

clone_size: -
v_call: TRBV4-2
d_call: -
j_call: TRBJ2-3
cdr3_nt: TGTGCCAGCAGCCAAGAGCTGCGGGGGCAAGATACGCAGTATTTT
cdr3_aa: CASSQELRGQDTQYF

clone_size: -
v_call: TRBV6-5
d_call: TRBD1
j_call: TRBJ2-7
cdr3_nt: TGTGCCAGCAGTTACCGCAGGGGACAGGGGGCCAACGAGCAGTACTTC
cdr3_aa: CASSYRRGQGANEQYF

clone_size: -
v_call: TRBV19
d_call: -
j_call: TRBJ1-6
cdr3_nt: TGTGCCAGTAGTAGGAGTAGGCTTAATTCACCCCTCCACTTT
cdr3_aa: CASSRSRLNSPLHF

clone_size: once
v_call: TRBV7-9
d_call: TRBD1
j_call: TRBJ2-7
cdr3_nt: TGTTCCAGCAGGGAGACAGGGGACGAGCAGTACTTC
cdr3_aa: CSSRETGDEQYF

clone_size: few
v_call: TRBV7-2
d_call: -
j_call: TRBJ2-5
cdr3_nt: TGTGCCCGCAAGGTAGGGACACAAGAGACCCAGTACTTC
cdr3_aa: CARKVGTQETQYF

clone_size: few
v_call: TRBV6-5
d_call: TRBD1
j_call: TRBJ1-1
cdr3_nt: TGTGCCAGCAAGAGGGACAGGATAGGGTACACTGAAGCTTTCTTT
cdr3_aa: CASKRDRIGYTEAFF

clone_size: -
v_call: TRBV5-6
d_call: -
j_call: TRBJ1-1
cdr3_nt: TGTGCCAGCAGCTTAGGTCAGGGAGCTTTCTTT
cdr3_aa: CASSLGQGAFF

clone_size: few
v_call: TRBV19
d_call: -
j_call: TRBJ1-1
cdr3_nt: TGTGCCAGTAGTACCTACAGGGCTGGTACTGAAGCTTTCTTT
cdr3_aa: CASSTYRAGTEAFF